The clone carrying this T cell receptor (beta chain) was counted only a few times. Its antigen is unknown. The sample originates from a study of radiotherapy plus CTLA-4 blockade in lung cancer. The overall study: Objective responses were observed in approximately 20% of patients, and disease control was achieved by 30% to 40%.

The study's findings and limits: Reported findings show early blood T cell clone dynamics, with interferon-beta, best predicted response. TCR clones of tumor origin grew in blood after radiotherapy plus ipilimumab.

Germline V gives CDR1 MDHEN, CDR2 SYDVKM. Unmatched junction bases numbered 13, after V lost 7 bases and J lost 7 bases. The length of the CDR3 is 15 residues. Assay used: immunoSEQ multiplex PCR; TCRdb lists only in-frame clones, some missing. The top ten clones hold approximately 4.5% of a sample with approximately 65,000 clones, about 72% of them seen once. Participants had chemo-refractory metastatic non-small-cell lung cancer and were treated with focal radiation plus ipilimumab CTLA-4 blockade. The receptor was isolated from a human donor with non-small cell lung cancer who had a complete response to radiotherapy plus ipilimumab. Sequenced material: peripheral blood, taken from a patient treated with radiotherapy plus ipilimumab. J is TRBJ1-5 and V is TRBV28, with 7 bases matching TRBD1. The CDR3 here is CASTTQTGALQPQHF. CDR3 nucleotides: TGTGCCAGCACTACCCAAACAGGGGCCCTGCAGCCCCAGCATTTT.